The 5 T cell receptor beta chains below all came from one sample that was sequenced in a study of PD-1 blockade in mismatch repair-deficient tumors. Measured with immunoSEQ multiplex PCR; TCRdb has only the in-frame clones, and not every one. The table shows 70,000 to 90,000 clones, with roughly 80% occurring only once. Sequenced material: peripheral blood, taken 44 weeks after starting pembrolizumab. The receptors originated from an adult with mismatch repair-deficient cancer.

The chain has TRBV11-2 and TRBJ2-1; 8 bases map to TRBD1. The CDR3 covers 12 residues. CDR1 is SGHAT and CDR2 is FQNNGV in the germline V gene. J lost 12 bases, V lost 5 bases, and 6 bases had no gene match. The DNA of the CDR3 is TGTGCCAGCAGCACAGGGGGTTATGGGCAGTTCTTC. Translated: CASSTGGYGQFF.

The gene calls are TRBV29-1 and TRBJ2-1; D is possibly TRBD2 (6 bases). Trimming removed 7 bases at V and 0 bases at J, with 13 bases between. The length of the CDR3 is 14 residues. The germline V gene has CDR1 SQVTM and CDR2 ANQGSEA. CDR3 bases: TGCAGCGGCCGGGCGGGGAACTCCTACAATGAGCAGTTCTTC. This sequence encodes CSGRAGNSYNEQFF.

The chain links TRBV5-4 to TRBJ2-1; TRBD2 is a possible D gene (6 bases). Between the trimmed V and J ends, which lost 2 bases and 3 bases, there was a span of 12 bases. Per the germline V gene, CDR1 is SGHNT and CDR2 is YYREEE (reference sequence). The CDR3 covers 15 residues. CDR3 region: CASSFQPGVYNEQFF. The CDR3 DNA is TGTGCCAGCAGCTTTCAGCCGGGAGTCTACAATGAGCAGTTCTTC.

This clone was recorded only once. V is TRBV7-6 and J is TRBJ2-1; tentatively, D is TRBD2 (6 bases). There are 13 residues in the CDR3. V lost 4 bases and J lost 3, with 7 bases in between. Germline V lookup: CDR1 SGHVS, CDR2 FNYEAQ. In nucleotides, the CDR3 is TGTGCCAGCAGCTCGGGACTCTACAATGAGCAGTTCTTC. Protein: CASSSGLYNEQFF.

The chain carries TRBV6-5 and TRBJ2-5, with D possibly being TRBD1 (5 bases). The CDR3 extends over 15 amino acids. Looked up from germline, CDR1 is MNHEY and CDR2 is SVGAGI. The V end lost 6 bases, the J end lost 5 bases, and 19 bases lay between the germline ends. The CDR3 region has the DNA TGTGCCAGCAGCCGAGGCAGGGTCAGCCAGGAGACCCAGTACTTC. Translated, it gives CASSRGRVSQETQYF.